This T cell receptor (beta chain) was sequenced in a study of OX40 agonist ivuxolimab in advanced cancers. Study overall: The study enrolled dose-escalation patients with hepatocellular carcinoma, melanoma, renal cell or head and neck cancer. General study results and limits: Doses of 0.1 to 3.0 mg/kg were accompanied by clonal expansion of CD4+ and CD8+ blood T cells by week 6. Average numbers of expanded clones were greater in CD8+ T cells than in CD4+.

Sequencing used immunoSEQ multiplex PCR; TCRdb keeps in-frame clones, though not all of them. The table includes around 22,000 clones, approximately 85% detected once. Germline V gene lookup returns CDR1 SEHNR and CDR2 FQNEAQ (reference sequence). Trimming stripped 3 bases from V and 2 bases from J, with 8 bases between. This CDR3 is 15 amino acids long. For this clone: Its antigen is as yet unknown.

The material was CD4+ or CD8+ T cells sorted from blood, obtained in a trial of the OX40 agonist ivuxolimab. The receptor's source is an adult with an advanced solid tumor such as melanoma, head and neck, liver or kidney cancer. The V gene is TRBV7-9, the J gene TRBJ2-6; D not resolved. The CDR3 loop reads CASSFAIPGANVLTF. The CDR3 nucleotides read TGTGCCAGCAGCTTCGCTATACCTGGGGCCAACGTCCTGACTTTC.